This T cell receptor beta chain derives from a study of response to subunit inactivated influenza vaccine. Worth noting for this clonotype: Its matching antigen is unknown.

TCRdb reprocessed the RT-PCR reads with MiXCR, giving one entry per CDR3 protein. The sample carries roughly 700,000 distinct CDR3 sequences, about 15% recorded once. Study results and caveats: Few additional T cells are recruited per seasonal influenza vaccination, authors suggested.

Germline values: CDR1 MNHEY, CDR2 SVGAGI. The V end was cut by 0 bases, the J end by 3 bases, with 11 bases between. The CDR3 is 15 residues long. The origin of this receptor is a man between 45 and 60 years old who received an inactivated influenza vaccine. The chain recombines TRBV6-5 with TRBJ2-5, with D unresolved. The sequences come from PBMCs from blood, collected approximately 15 days before vaccination. The DNA of the CDR3 is TGTGCCAGCAGTTACTCGCCACTTCTGGAAGAGACCCAGTACTTC. Protein product: CASSYSPLLEETQYF.